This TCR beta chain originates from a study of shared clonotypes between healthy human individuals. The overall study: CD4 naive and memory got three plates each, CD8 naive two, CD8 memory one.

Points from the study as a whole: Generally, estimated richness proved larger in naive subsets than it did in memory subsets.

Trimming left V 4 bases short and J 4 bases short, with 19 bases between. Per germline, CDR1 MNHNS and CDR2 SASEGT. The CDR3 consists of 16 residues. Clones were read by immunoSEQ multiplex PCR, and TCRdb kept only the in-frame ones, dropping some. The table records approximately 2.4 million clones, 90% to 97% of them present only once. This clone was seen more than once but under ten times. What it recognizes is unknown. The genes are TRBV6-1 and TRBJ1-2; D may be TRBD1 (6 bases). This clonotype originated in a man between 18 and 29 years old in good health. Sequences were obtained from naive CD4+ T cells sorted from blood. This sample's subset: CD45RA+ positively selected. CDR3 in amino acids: CASSVVGGRLGYGYTF. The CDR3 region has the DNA TGTGCCAGCAGTGTGGTTGGGGGGCGCCTGGGCTATGGCTACACCTTC.